Listed below are T cell receptor beta chains from one sample, sequenced in a study of a mutant IDH1 vaccine in newly diagnosed glioma. The antigens these receptors bind are not known. Assay used: immunoSEQ multiplex PCR; TCRdb lists only in-frame clones, some missing. Here the sample spans approximately 84,000 clones, around four fifths being singletons. This sample comprised PBMCs, obtained from a glioma patient whose treatment included an IDH1 peptide vaccine. These receptors all stem from a man aged 40-50 years with glioma. CDR3s include the opening cysteine and the closing phenylalanine or tryptophan. The D gene is left open where the match is weak. Clone sizes are given selectively: once, few, many, or a class where the clone is expanded.

D: .
J: TRBJ2-3
V: TRBV7-2
size: .
DNA: TGTGCCAGCAGCTTAGACGGGGGGCCCTCAGATACGCAGTATTTT
CDR3: CASSLDGGPSDTQYF

D: TRBD2
J: TRBJ2-7
V: TRBV13
size: .
DNA: TGTGCCAGCAGCCTGGGGAGCGGGAGCACCTACGAGCAGTACTTC
CDR3: CASSLGSGSTYEQYF

D: .
J: TRBJ1-2
V: TRBV28
size: .
DNA: TGTGCCAGCACCCTGGGCAGGAACTATGGCTACACCTTC
CDR3: CASTLGRNYGYTF

D: .
J: TRBJ2-3
V: TRBV29-1
size: .
DNA: TGCAGCGTTGAAGCTGGGGGTCTGACAGATACGCAGTATTTT
CDR3: CSVEAGGLTDTQYF

D: .
J: TRBJ2-7
V: TRBV2
size: .
DNA: TGTGCCAGCAGTGAGGATTCTAGCTCTCTTAACCTCGAGCAGTACTTC
CDR3: CASSEDSSSLNLEQYF

D: .
J: TRBJ1-1
V: TRBV18
size: .
DNA: TGTGCCAGCTCACCCGGCCAGTCCTTCTTATTGAACACTGAAGCTTTCTTT
CDR3: CASSPGQSFLLNTEAFF

D: .
J: TRBJ2-7
V: TRBV19
size: once
DNA: TGTGCCAGTAGTATAGGGGTGGCGGGCGAGCAGTACTTC
CDR3: CASSIGVAGEQYF

D: .
J: TRBJ2-7
V: TRBV29-1
size: .
DNA: TGCAGCGTGGGGGAGAGGAATACCTACGAGCAGTACTTC
CDR3: CSVGERNTYEQYF

D: .
J: TRBJ2-2
V: TRBV19
size: .
DNA: TGTGCCAGTAGTACCCTCGGACAGCAGAGGACCGGGGAGCTGTTTTTT
CDR3: CASSTLGQQRTGELFF

D: .
J: TRBJ1-2
V: TRBV28
size: .
DNA: TGTGCCAGCAGTCCACCTACGACCGATTTCTATGGCTACACCTTC
CDR3: CASSPPTTDFYGYTF

D: TRBD2
J: TRBJ2-1
V: TRBV29-1
size: .
DNA: TGCAGCGTTGAAGGTCTAGCGGGAGTAGGAGAGCAGTTCTTC
CDR3: CSVEGLAGVGEQFF

D: TRBD2
J: TRBJ2-1
V: TRBV13
size: .
DNA: TGTGCCAGCAGCCCCTACGAGAGGACTAGCGGGAAGAGCTCCTACAATGAGCAGTTCTTC
CDR3: CASSPYERTSGKSSYNEQFF

D: .
J: TRBJ1-2
V: TRBV7-2
size: .
DNA: TGTGCCAGCAGCTCAAGGGCTGTGGCAGCGAGGAACTATGGCTACACCTTC
CDR3: CASSSRAVAARNYGYTF

D: TRBD1
J: TRBJ2-7
V: TRBV7-9
size: medium-sized
DNA: TGTGCCAGCAGTCCACCCGACAGGGGCGGCTACGAGCAGTACTTC
CDR3: CASSPPDRGGYEQYF

D: .
J: TRBJ1-5
V: TRBV29-1
size: .
DNA: TGCAGCGTTCGGGATGGCGGGAATCAGCCCCAGCATTTT
CDR3: CSVRDGGNQPQHF

D: TRBD1
J: TRBJ1-4
V: TRBV4-3
size: .
DNA: TGCGCCAGCAGCCAAGAGGCTACAGGGGCGGGCGAAAAACTGTTTTTT
CDR3: CASSQEATGAGEKLFF

D: .
J: TRBJ2-2
V: TRBV29-1
size: .
DNA: TGCAGCGTAGGGGCGCCACTCACCGGGGAGCTGTTTTTT
CDR3: CSVGAPLTGELFF

D: TRBD2
J: TRBJ2-1
V: TRBV4-1
size: .
DNA: TGCGCCAGCAGCCCTCTCTCTCTAGCGGGGGGATACAATGAGCAGTTCTTC
CDR3: CASSPLSLAGGYNEQFF

D: .
J: TRBJ1-1
V: TRBV5-1
size: .
DNA: TGCGCCAGCAGCCCGCTACTGGACAGAAACACTGAAGCTTTCTTT
CDR3: CASSPLLDRNTEAFF

D: TRBD1
J: TRBJ1-1
V: TRBV4-2
size: once
DNA: TGTGCCAGCAGCCAAGATCTGAAGGGGGCGCGAACTGAAGCTTTCTTT
CDR3: CASSQDLKGARTEAFF

D: .
J: TRBJ2-2
V: TRBV11-2
size: .
DNA: TGTGCCAGCAGCTTATTATCGGACAGCACCGGGGAGCTGTTTTTT
CDR3: CASSLLSDSTGELFF

D: TRBD1
J: TRBJ2-5
V: TRBV10-1
size: .
DNA: TGCGCCAGCAGTGGCCCTGCCGGGACAGGGAAAGAGACCCAGTACTTC
CDR3: CASSGPAGTGKETQYF

D: .
J: TRBJ1-3
V: TRBV7-9
size: .
DNA: TGTGCCACCCGGGAAGGAGCCTCTGGAAACACCATATATTTT
CDR3: CATREGASGNTIYF

D: TRBD2
J: TRBJ2-2
V: TRBV7-7
size: .
DNA: TGTGCTAGCAGCTTAGAGACAGCGGGAGTCCCCGGGGAGCTGTTTTTT
CDR3: CASSLETAGVPGELFF

D: .
J: TRBJ2-3
V: TRBV11-1
size: .
DNA: TGTGCCAGCAGCCGGCGTAAGGAGGGAGAGAGCACAGATACGCAGTATTTT
CDR3: CASSRRKEGESTDTQYF

D: .
J: TRBJ2-3
V: TRBV7-2
size: .
DNA: TGTGCCAGCAGCTTAGAGGACTCTTCCACAGATACGCAGTATTTT
CDR3: CASSLEDSSTDTQYF

D: .
J: TRBJ2-3
V: TRBV2
size: .
DNA: TGTGCCAGCAGTGGGGAAATGAGAGATACGCAGTATTTT
CDR3: CASSGEMRDTQYF

D: .
J: TRBJ2-3
V: TRBV11-2
size: .
DNA: TGTGCCAGCAGCTTAGTGGGTGGAGGGTTCACAGATACGCAGTATTTT
CDR3: CASSLVGGGFTDTQYF

D: .
J: TRBJ1-3
V: TRBV27
size: .
DNA: TGTGCCAGCAGTTTTCAGGGGACTGGAAACACCATATATTTT
CDR3: CASSFQGTGNTIYF

D: TRBD2
J: TRBJ2-7
V: TRBV10-3
size: few
DNA: TGTGCCATCAGAGCGGGAGGGGACTCCTACGAGCAGTACTTC
CDR3: CAIRAGGDSYEQYF

D: .
J: TRBJ1-5
V: TRBV5-6
size: .
DNA: TGTGCCAGCAGCTTGGGGCCCAGGACAAGGCCCCCGGAGCCCCAGCATTTT
CDR3: CASSLGPRTRPPEPQHF

D: TRBD1
J: TRBJ1-3
V: TRBV5-4
size: .
DNA: TGTGCCAGCAGCAGCTACAGGGGGGACACCATATATTTT
CDR3: CASSSYRGDTIYF

D: .
J: TRBJ1-6
V: TRBV6-5
size: .
DNA: TGTGCCAGCAGTTACTATGCGGGCTCCTATAATTCACCCCTCCACTTT
CDR3: CASSYYAGSYNSPLHF

D: .
J: TRBJ1-4
V: TRBV19
size: .
DNA: TGTGCCAGTAGTGCCTTGGGGAGTCGGAATGAAAAACTGTTTTTT
CDR3: CASSALGSRNEKLFF

D: .
J: TRBJ2-3
V: TRBV7-2
size: .
DNA: TGTGCCAGCAGCTTAGCGAGGAGCGGATTCGGCACAGATACGCAGTATTTT
CDR3: CASSLARSGFGTDTQYF

D: .
J: TRBJ2-2
V: TRBV7-3
size: .
DNA: TGTGCCAGCAGGTCCTCAGTGGCCGGGGAGCTGTTTTTT
CDR3: CASRSSVAGELFF

D: .
J: TRBJ2-1
V: TRBV6-5
size: few
DNA: TGTGCCAGCAGTTACCACGGGAGCAACAATGAGCAGTTCTTC
CDR3: CASSYHGSNNEQFF

D: .
J: TRBJ2-5
V: TRBV29-1
size: .
DNA: TGCAGCGTTGAAGAAGGAGGGCCGGAGCAGTACTTC
CDR3: CSVEEGGPEQYF

D: TRBD2
J: TRBJ2-7
V: TRBV7-8
size: .
DNA: TGTGCCAGCAGCCTGAGACTAGCGGGGGGGCGGTACGAGCAGTACTTC
CDR3: CASSLRLAGGRYEQYF

D: .
J: TRBJ2-7
V: TRBV11-2
size: .
DNA: TGTGCCAGCAGCACTCGGCGTCCAGGGACCGTCTACGAGCAGTACTTC
CDR3: CASSTRRPGTVYEQYF

D: .
J: TRBJ2-7
V: TRBV5-5
size: .
DNA: TGTGCCAGCAGCTATTTTGGTCACCAGTCCTACGAGCAGTACTTC
CDR3: CASSYFGHQSYEQYF

D: .
J: TRBJ1-4
V: TRBV4-3
size: .
DNA: TGCGCCAGCAGCCAGGACGGGGGGAGGGGAACTAATGAAAAACTGTTTTTT
CDR3: CASSQDGGRGTNEKLFF

D: .
J: TRBJ2-5
V: TRBV27
size: once
DNA: TGTGCCACCATGGACGGAGGTGCGGGGACCCAGTACTTC
CDR3: CATMDGGAGTQYF

D: TRBD2
J: TRBJ2-2
V: TRBV18
size: .
DNA: TGTGCCAGCTCACCACGGCTAGCGGGGGGCACCGGGGAGCTGTTTTTT
CDR3: CASSPRLAGGTGELFF

D: .
J: TRBJ2-3
V: TRBV4-3
size: .
DNA: TGCGCCAGCAGCCAAGACCGAAGAGGGCCGGGATCCACAGATACGCAGTATTTT
CDR3: CASSQDRRGPGSTDTQYF

D: TRBD1
J: TRBJ2-7
V: TRBV11-1
size: .
DNA: TGTGCCAGCAGCTCGACAGGGCCTGGATTTAAAGAGCAGTACTTC
CDR3: CASSSTGPGFKEQYF

D: TRBD2
J: TRBJ2-7
V: TRBV29-1
size: .
DNA: TGCAGCGTTGCCCCTAGCGGGGGCTCCTACGAGCAGTACTTC
CDR3: CSVAPSGGSYEQYF

D: TRBD2
J: TRBJ2-1
V: TRBV4-3
size: .
DNA: TGCGCCAGCAGCCAAGCCCTAGCGGGAGGGTACAATGAGCAGTTCTTC
CDR3: CASSQALAGGYNEQFF

D: .
J: TRBJ1-1
V: TRBV27
size: .
DNA: TGTGCCAGCAGTTTCCGCAGGGGACCGGACACTGAAGCTTTCTTT
CDR3: CASSFRRGPDTEAFF

D: TRBD2
J: TRBJ2-1
V: TRBV7-2
size: .
DNA: TGTGCCAGCAGCTTCCGGGGGGAACTAAACAATGAGCAGTTCTTC
CDR3: CASSFRGELNNEQFF

D: .
J: TRBJ2-2
V: TRBV19
size: .
DNA: TGTGCCAGTCAGGGACGAGTGCCCGGGGAGCTGTTTTTT
CDR3: CASQGRVPGELFF

D: .
J: TRBJ2-1
V: TRBV21-1
size: once
DNA: TGTGCCAGCAGCAAAGGGCAGGGGCGGGGGGCCTGGTACAATGAGCAGTTCTTC
CDR3: CASSKGQGRGAWYNEQFF

D: .
J: TRBJ1-4
V: TRBV9
size: .
DNA: TGTGCCAGCAGCGTAGAATCAGGGGTTAATGAAAAACTGTTTTTT
CDR3: CASSVESGVNEKLFF

D: TRBD1
J: TRBJ2-7
V: TRBV7-2
size: .
DNA: TGTGCCAGCAGCTTAGTGGCAGGGGGTGCCTACGAGCAGTACTTC
CDR3: CASSLVAGGAYEQYF

D: .
J: TRBJ1-4
V: TRBV5-6
size: .
DNA: TGTGCCAGCAGGAAAAGAATGGGACTGCCGGCGGAAGAAAAACTGTTTTTT
CDR3: CASRKRMGLPAEEKLFF